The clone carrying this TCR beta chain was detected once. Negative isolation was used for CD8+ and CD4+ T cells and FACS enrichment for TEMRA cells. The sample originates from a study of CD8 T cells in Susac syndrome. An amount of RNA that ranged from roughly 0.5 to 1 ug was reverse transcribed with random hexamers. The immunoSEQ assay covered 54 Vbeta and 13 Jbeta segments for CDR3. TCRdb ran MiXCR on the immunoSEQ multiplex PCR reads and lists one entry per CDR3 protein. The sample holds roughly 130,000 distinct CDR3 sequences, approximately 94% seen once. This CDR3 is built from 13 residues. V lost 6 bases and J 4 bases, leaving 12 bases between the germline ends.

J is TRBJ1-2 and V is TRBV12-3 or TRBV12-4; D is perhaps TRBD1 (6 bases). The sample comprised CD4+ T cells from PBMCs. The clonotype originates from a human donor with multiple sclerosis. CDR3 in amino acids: CASSPTGGYGYTF. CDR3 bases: TGTGCCAGCAGCCCGACAGGTGGCTATGGCTACACCTTC.